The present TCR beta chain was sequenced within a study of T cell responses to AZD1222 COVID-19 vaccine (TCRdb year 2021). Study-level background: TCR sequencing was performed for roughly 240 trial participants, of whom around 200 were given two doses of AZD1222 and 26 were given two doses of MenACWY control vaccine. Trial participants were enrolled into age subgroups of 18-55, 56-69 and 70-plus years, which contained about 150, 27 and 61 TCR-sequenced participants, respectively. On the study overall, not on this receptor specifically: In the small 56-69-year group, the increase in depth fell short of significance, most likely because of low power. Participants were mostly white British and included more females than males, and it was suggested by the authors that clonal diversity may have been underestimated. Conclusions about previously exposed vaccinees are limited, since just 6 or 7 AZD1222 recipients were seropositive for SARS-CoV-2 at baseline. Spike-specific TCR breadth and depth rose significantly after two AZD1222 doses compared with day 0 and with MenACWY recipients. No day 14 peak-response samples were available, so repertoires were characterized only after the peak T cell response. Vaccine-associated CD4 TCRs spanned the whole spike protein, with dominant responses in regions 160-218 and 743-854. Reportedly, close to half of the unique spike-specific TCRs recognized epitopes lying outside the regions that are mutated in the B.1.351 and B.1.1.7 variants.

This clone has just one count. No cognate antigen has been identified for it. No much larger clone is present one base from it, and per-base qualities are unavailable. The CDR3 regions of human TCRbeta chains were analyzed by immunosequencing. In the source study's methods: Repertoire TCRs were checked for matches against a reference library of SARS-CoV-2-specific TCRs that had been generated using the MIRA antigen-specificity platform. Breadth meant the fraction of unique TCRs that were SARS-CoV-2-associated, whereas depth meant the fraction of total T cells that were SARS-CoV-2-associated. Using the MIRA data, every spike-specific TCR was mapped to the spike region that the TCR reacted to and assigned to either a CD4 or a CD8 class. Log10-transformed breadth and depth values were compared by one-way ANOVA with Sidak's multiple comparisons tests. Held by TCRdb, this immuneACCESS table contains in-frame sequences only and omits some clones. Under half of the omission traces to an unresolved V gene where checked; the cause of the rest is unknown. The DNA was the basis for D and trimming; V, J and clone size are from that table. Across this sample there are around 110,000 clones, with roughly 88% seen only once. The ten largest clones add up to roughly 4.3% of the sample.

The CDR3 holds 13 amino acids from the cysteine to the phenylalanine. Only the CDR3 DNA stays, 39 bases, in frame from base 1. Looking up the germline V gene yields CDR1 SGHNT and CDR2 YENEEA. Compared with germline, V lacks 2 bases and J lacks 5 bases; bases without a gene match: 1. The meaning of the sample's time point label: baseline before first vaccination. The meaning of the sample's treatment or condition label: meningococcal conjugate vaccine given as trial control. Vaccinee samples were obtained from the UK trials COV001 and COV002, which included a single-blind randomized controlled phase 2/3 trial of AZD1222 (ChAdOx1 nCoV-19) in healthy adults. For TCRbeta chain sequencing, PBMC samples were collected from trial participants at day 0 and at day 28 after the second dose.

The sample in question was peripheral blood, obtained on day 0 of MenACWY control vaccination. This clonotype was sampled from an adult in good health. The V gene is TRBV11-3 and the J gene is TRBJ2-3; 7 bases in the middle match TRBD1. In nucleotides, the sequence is TGTGCCAGCAGCTTACAGGGGGAAGATACGCAGTATTTT. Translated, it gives CASSLQGEDTQYF.